A selection of T cell receptor beta chains follows, all from one sample in a study of blood T cell repertoires in COVID-19. The data were produced by immunoSEQ multiplex PCR, yet TCRdb's version contains in-frame clones alone and is incomplete. The sample lists approximately 310,000 clones, over 75% seen once, with 1% in the top ten. What was sequenced was peripheral blood. The source of these receptors is a man aged 45-65 years with active or convalescent COVID-19. Both conserved end residues are trimmed from each CDR3. Only some rows state a clone size, as once, few, many or a class for expanded clones.

abundance	v_gene	j_gene	CDR3aa
-	TRBV18	TRBJ2-1	ASSPTGTYNEQF
-	TRBV4-1	TRBJ2-5	ASSQDRETQY
-	TRBV6-6	TRBJ2-7	ASSYDWQSYEQY
-	TRBV7-2	TRBJ2-7	ASSSSSYEQY
-	TRBV2	TRBJ2-7	ASRTGSFYEQY
few	TRBV9	TRBJ1-3	ASSVDEGAGNTIY
-	TRBV6-5	TRBJ2-6	ASKQGDSGANVLT
-	TRBV2	TRBJ2-5	ASSERRTGGQETQY
-	TRBV15	TRBJ2-1	ATSTRQVPYNEQF
-	TRBV6-2/TRBV6-3	TRBJ2-2	ASSRQGETGELF
-	TRBV5-1	TRBJ1-1	ASSPGQGTEAF
-	TRBV20-1	TRBJ1-5	SASAGGGNQPQH
-	TRBV18	TRBJ1-3	ASSPSGTRSATIY
-	TRBV7-9	TRBJ2-2	ASSLDGLAGRSGGELF
-	TRBV21-1	TRBJ2-7	ASSSPFGGLTYEQY
-	TRBV6-5	TRBJ1-5	ASSPWGEPNQPQH
-	TRBV18	TRBJ1-3	ASSQTQGAAGNTIY
-	TRBV3-1/TRBV3-2	TRBJ2-6	ASSPLLTDSGANVLT
-	TRBV5-1	TRBJ2-2	ASSPLSAGVGTGELF
-	TRBV6-6	TRBJ1-1	ASSYAAGIGEAF
-	TRBV28	TRBJ1-2	ASRLGTTYGYT
few	TRBV12-3/TRBV12-4	TRBJ1-6	ASSFQGYSPLH
-	TRBV2	TRBJ2-7	ASSEKQGVGEQY
-	TRBV11-1	TRBJ2-7	ASSPRVAVTYEQY
-	TRBV6-5	TRBJ2-6	ASSYLSGANVLT
-	TRBV4-3	TRBJ1-4	ASSPGVEREKLF
-	TRBV6-2/TRBV6-3	TRBJ1-1	ASSSRDAEAF
-	TRBV5-1	TRBJ2-3	ASSLSGGLDTQY
-	TRBV4-3	TRBJ2-7	ASSQGSGGVGEQY
-	TRBV3-1/TRBV3-2	TRBJ1-2	ASSQARQGGYT
-	TRBV7-9	TRBJ1-6	ASSLGTHGNNSPLH
once	TRBV7-9	TRBJ1-2	ASSAGNYGYT
-	TRBV30	TRBJ2-5	ACYPGGGVSQY
-	TRBV29-1	TRBJ2-3	SVETGPDTQY
few	TRBV6-4	TRBJ1-2	ASSDSIRGGQSLNYGYT
-	TRBV5-4	TRBJ1-2	ASSNFGTGSNYGYT